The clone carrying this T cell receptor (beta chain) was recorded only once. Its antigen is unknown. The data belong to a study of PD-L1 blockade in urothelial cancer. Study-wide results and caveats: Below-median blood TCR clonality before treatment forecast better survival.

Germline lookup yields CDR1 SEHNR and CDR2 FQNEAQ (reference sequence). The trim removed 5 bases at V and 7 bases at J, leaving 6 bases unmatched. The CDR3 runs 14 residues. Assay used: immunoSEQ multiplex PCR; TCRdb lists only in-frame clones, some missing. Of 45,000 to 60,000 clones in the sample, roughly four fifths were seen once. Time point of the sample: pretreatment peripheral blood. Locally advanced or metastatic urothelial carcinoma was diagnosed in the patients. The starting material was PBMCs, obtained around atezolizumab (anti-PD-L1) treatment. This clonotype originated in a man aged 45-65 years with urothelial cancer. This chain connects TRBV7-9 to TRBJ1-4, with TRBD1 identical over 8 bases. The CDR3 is CASSPGGAGEKLFF. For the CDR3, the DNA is TGTGCCAGCAGCCCAGGGGGCGCGGGTGAAAAACTGTTTTTT.